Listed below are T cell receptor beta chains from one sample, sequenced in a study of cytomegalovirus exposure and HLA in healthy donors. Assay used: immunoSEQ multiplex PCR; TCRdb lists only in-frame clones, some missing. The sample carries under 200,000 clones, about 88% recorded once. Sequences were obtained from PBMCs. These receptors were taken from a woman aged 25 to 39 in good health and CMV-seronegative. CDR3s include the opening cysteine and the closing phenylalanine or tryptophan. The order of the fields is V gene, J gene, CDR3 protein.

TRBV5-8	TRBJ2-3	CASSFRQTTDTQYF
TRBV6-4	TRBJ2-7	CASSGGPSSEQYF
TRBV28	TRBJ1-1	CASSSPGDTEAFF
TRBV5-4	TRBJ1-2	CASSLGEGGYTF
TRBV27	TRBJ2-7	CASSMSGRAHEQYF
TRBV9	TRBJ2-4	CASSAGLAGGLGKNIQYF
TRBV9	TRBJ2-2	CASSPWRGANTGELFF
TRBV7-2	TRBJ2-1	CASSSRPRFPGQMWDEQFF
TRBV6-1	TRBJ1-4	CASSEVGSGKLFF
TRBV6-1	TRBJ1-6	CASSEGTGFSPLHF
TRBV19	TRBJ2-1	CASSFSGSYNEQFF
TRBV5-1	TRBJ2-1	CASSSTLGGNGGEQFF